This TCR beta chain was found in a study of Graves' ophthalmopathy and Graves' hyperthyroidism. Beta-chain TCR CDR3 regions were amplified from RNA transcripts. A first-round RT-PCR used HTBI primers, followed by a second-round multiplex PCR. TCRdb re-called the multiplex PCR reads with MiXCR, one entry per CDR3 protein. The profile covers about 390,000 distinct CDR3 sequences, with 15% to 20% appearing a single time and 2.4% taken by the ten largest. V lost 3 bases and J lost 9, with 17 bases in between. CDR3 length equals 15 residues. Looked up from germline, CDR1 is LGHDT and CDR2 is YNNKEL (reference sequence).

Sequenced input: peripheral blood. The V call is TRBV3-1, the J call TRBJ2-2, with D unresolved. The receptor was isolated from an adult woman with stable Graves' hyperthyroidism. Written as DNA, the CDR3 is TGTGCCAGCAGCCATTCCTCTGAGGACCACCGGGAGCTGTTTTTT. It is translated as CASSHSSEDHRELFF.